The next 23 T cell receptor beta chains were all read from a single sample in a study of shared clonotypes between healthy human individuals (dated by TCRdb to the early 2020s). The library was made by the immunoSEQ multiplex PCR assay. Entries here come from immuneACCESS through TCRdb and include only in-frame sequences with V and J called. Some clones fail to appear in such tables; in the studies checked, an unresolved V gene covers under half of the shortfall, and the cause of the remainder is unknown. The sample has 2 million to 3 million clones on record, roughly nine tenths of them singletons. 0.14% of the sample is taken by the ten largest. What was sequenced was naive CD4+ T cells sorted from blood. The cell subset or site label of this sample denotes: CD45RA+ positively selected. These receptors were collected from a man between 18 and 35 years old in good health.

The rearrangement joins TRBV9 to TRBJ2-5; D tentatively reads TRBD1 or TRBD2 (5 bases each). The CDR3 has 14 residues. The germline V gene encodes CDR1 SGDLS and CDR2 YYNGEE. V was clipped by 5 bases and J by 7 bases, with 18 bases between them. CDR3 protein: CASSVGDPRGTQYF. The CDR3, as DNA: TGTGCCAGCAGTGTCGGGGATCCTAGGGGGACCCAGTACTTC. Full variable domain (outside the CDR3, taken from reference TRBV9 and TRBJ2-5): DSGVTQTPKHLITATGQRVTLRCSPRSGDLSVYWYQQSLDQGLQFLIQYYNGEERAKGNILERFSAQQFPDLHSELNLSSLELGDSALYFCASSVGDPRGTQYFGPGTRLLVL.

This CDR3 reads CATSAGTEHSNQPQHF. In nucleotides, the CDR3 is TGTGCCACTTCAGCCGGGACAGAACATAGCAATCAGCCCCAGCATTTT. This rearrangement joins TRBV27 to TRBJ1-5; TRBD1 agrees at 7 bases. The length of the CDR3 is 16 residues. Unmatched junction bases numbered 12, after V lost 10 bases and J lost 0 bases. CDR1 is MNHEY, CDR2 SMNVEV, per germline (reference sequence).

The V gene is TRBV15, the J gene TRBJ1-2; TRBD1 matches at 8 bases. J lost 4 bases, V lost 0 bases, and 7 bases had no gene match. The CDR3 is 16 residues long. CDR1 and CDR2 (germline): LNHNV, YYDKDF (reference sequence). CDR3 DNA sequence: TGTGCCACCAGCAGAGATATGACAGGGGAAGGCTATGGCTACACCTTC. Its protein is CATSRDMTGEGYGYTF.

Concerning this clone: Different DNA sequences within this sample yield the same CDR3. The gene calls are TRBV15 and TRBJ1-5, with 7 bases that match TRBD1. V shed 6 bases, J shed 9 bases, and the junction held 8 bases outside the gene matches. CDR1 is LNHNV, CDR2 YYDKDF, per germline (reference sequence). The CDR3 contains 13 residues. CDR3 residues: CATREGRTGPQHF. CDR3 nucleotides: TGTGCCACCAGGGAGGGCCGGACAGGGCCCCAGCATTTT.

The rearrangement uses TRBV5-1 and TRBJ2-2, with TRBD2 matching over 9 bases. There are 16 residues in the CDR3. V trimming: 1 base; J trimming: 2 bases; junction bases outside the gene matches: 3. Germline CDR1 and CDR2: SGHRS and YFSETQ. The CDR3 loop is CASSLSTSGNTGELFF. As DNA, the CDR3 is TGCGCCAGCAGCTTGTCGACTAGCGGCAACACCGGGGAGCTGTTTTTT.

The chain carries TRBV5-4 and TRBJ2-5; D perhaps matches TRBD2 (5 bases). With the DNA end fitting TRBJ2-7 better, the J assignment may be wrong. The CDR3 consists of 14 residues. Germline V gene sequence: CDR1 SGHNT, CDR2 YYREEE (reference sequence). The chain's CDR3 is CASSPDWSSYEQYF. The CDR3 bases are TGTGCCAGCAGCCCGGACTGGAGCTCCTACGAGCAGTACTTC.

This sequence joins TRBV5-1 and TRBJ1-1; D is perhaps TRBD1 (6 bases). Germline CDR1 SGHRS, CDR2 YFSETQ. This CDR3 has 15 residues. V lost 4 bases to trimming and J lost 1 base, with 14 bases between them. CDR3 region: CASSLPDRRNTEAFF. The CDR3 region has the DNA TGCGCCAGCAGCCTGCCCGACAGGCGGAACACTGAAGCTTTCTTT.

The V and J genes are TRBV7-9 and TRBJ2-1, with 8 bases aligning to TRBD2. Germline CDR1 is SEHNR and CDR2 is FQNEAQ (reference sequence). V lost 5 bases and J lost 12; bases outside the gene matches: 3. CDR3 length: 11 residues. The CDR3 is CASSSSGAQFF. The CDR3 DNA sequence: TGTGCCAGCAGCAGTAGCGGGGCGCAGTTCTTC.

The rearrangement uses TRBV4-1 and TRBJ2-1; tentatively, D is TRBD2 (6 bases). V lost 1 base and J 4 bases, leaving 11 bases between the germline ends. CDR1 and CDR2 from the germline V gene are MGHRA and YSYEKL. CDR3 length: 15 residues. CDR3 DNA: TGCGCCAGCAGCCAAGGCGGGACTCAGTACAATGAGCAGTTCTTC. It codes for CASSQGGTQYNEQFF.

CDR3 sequence: CASSIQGQGHYGYTF. The CDR3 region has the DNA TGTGCCAGTAGTATCCAGGGACAGGGTCACTATGGCTACACCTTC. The chain couples TRBV19 to TRBJ1-2; 9 bases align to TRBD1. The CDR3 runs 15 residues. Germline trimming cut 3 bases from V and 3 bases from J; bases unmatched to any gene: 5. Germline lookup yields CDR1 LNHDA and CDR2 SQIVND (reference sequence).

This clone was counted a few times. At the DNA level, this CDR3 is encoded by other sequences in the same sample as well. The chain joins TRBV5-1 to TRBJ2-7; the match to TRBD1 covers 7 bases. The CDR3 length is 13 residues. Germline loops: CDR1 SGHRS, CDR2 YFSETQ. The ends lost 0 bases at V and 3 bases at J; junction bases unmatched: 0. The chain's CDR3 is CASSLDRGYEQYF. The CDR3 nucleotides are TGCGCCAGCAGCTTGGACAGGGGCTACGAGCAGTACTTC.

As concerns this clone: The sample has other DNA sequences that encode this CDR3 too. This sequence joins TRBV6-5 and TRBJ1-5, with D hard to call. The CDR3 runs to 12 residues. V gave up 2 bases and J gave up 2 bases, with 1 base separating them. Per germline, CDR1 MNHEY and CDR2 SVGAGI. The CDR3 coding sequence is TGTGCCAGCAGTTACCGCAATCAGCCCCAGCATTTT. Translating gives CASSYRNQPQHF.

This chain uses TRBV28 with TRBJ2-1; a possible D gene is TRBD2 (6 bases). V lost 6 bases, J lost 4 bases, and 19 bases lay in between. Germline CDR1 is MDHEN and CDR2 is SYDVKM. The length of the CDR3 is 16 residues. CDR3 region: CASSPPLGTPYNEQFF. The CDR3 coding sequence is TGTGCCAGCAGCCCCCCCCTCGGGACTCCATACAATGAGCAGTTCTTC. Together with reference TRBV28 and TRBJ2-1, the CDR3 gives the full variable domain: DVKVTQSSRYLVKRTGEKVFLECVQDMDHENMFWYRQDPGLGLRLIYFSYDVKMKEKGDIPEGYSVSREKKERFSLILESASTNQTSMYLCASSPPLGTPYNEQFFGPGTRLTVL.

The sample holds a few counts of this clone. The chain carries TRBV2 and TRBJ1-1, with D uncertain. This CDR3 contains 13 residues. V lost 7 bases to trimming and J lost 5 bases, with 14 bases between them. Germline CDR1 and CDR2: SNHLY and FYNNEI. In DNA, the CDR3 is TGTGCCAGCAATGTTTTGGGTGGGACTGAAGCTTTCTTT. The encoded protein is CASNVLGGTEAFF.

The chain uses TRBV28 and TRBJ2-1; 14 bases agree with TRBD2. This CDR3 has 14 amino acids. J was trimmed by 8 bases and V by 10 bases; bases with no gene match: 7. The V gene's germline CDR1 is MDHEN and CDR2 SYDVKM. The CDR3 spells CATETSGGAYEQFF. CDR3 bases: TGTGCCACCGAGACTAGCGGGGGGGCGTATGAGCAGTTCTTC.

This sequence joins TRBV19 and TRBJ2-2; D gene ambiguous. Between the trimmed V and J ends, which lost 8 bases and 0 bases, there was a span of 7 bases. The CDR3 sequence is 13 residues long. Germline CDR1 LNHDA, CDR2 SQIVND (reference sequence). Here the CDR3 DNA reads TGTGCCAGTGCCAGAGCGAACACCGGGGAGCTGTTTTTT. Residues: CASARANTGELFF.

The gene calls are TRBV5-1 and TRBJ1-1; 7 bases line up with TRBD1. The germline V gene encodes CDR1 SGHRS and CDR2 YFSETQ. J gave up 2 bases and V 4 bases, and 5 bases lay outside the gene matches. The CDR3 covers 14 residues. CDR3 sequence: CASSIGQVNTEAFF. CDR3 DNA: TGCGCCAGCAGCATAGGACAGGTTAACACTGAAGCTTTCTTT.

The CDR3 is CASSRTSGSETQYF. CDR3 in DNA: TGTGCCAGCAGCCGTACTAGCGGGAGTGAGACCCAGTACTTC. The chain links TRBV7-9 to TRBJ2-5; TRBD2 aligns across 11 bases. J gave up 5 bases and V 5 bases, and 4 bases lay outside the gene matches. Germline CDR1 SEHNR, CDR2 FQNEAQ (reference sequence). The CDR3 spans 14 residues. Full variable domain (outside the CDR3, taken from reference TRBV7-9 and TRBJ2-5): DTGVSQNPRHKITKRGQNVTFRCDPISEHNRLYWYRQTLGQGPEFLTYFQNEAQLEKSRLLSDRFSAERPKGSFSTLEIQRTEQGDSAMYLCASSRTSGSETQYFGPGTRLLVL.

The chain couples TRBV5-3 to TRBJ1-1, with D unresolved. TRBV5-3 carries the ORF label, with uncertain function. V was cut by 4 bases and J by 7 bases, with 14 bases left in between. CDR3 size: 13 residues. The CDR3 reads CARSPEGSVEAFF. CDR3 nucleotide sequence: TGTGCCAGAAGCCCGGAGGGCTCGGTTGAAGCTTTCTTT.

This clone was detected once. The chain employs TRBV15 and TRBJ2-5, with D unclear. CDR3 length: 13 residues. CDR1 and CDR2 from the germline V gene are LNHNV and YYDKDF (reference sequence). Trimming cost V 4 bases and J 7 bases, with 13 bases left between them. The CDR3 is CATSIPTHGTQYF. The CDR3 DNA follows: TGTGCCACCAGCATCCCCACCCACGGGACCCAGTACTTC.

The rearrangement links TRBV6-1 to TRBJ1-4, with D tentatively TRBD1 (5 bases). Trimming took off 7 bases at V and 1 base at J, with 13 bases between the two ends. Per germline, CDR1 MNHNS and CDR2 SASEGT. This CDR3 contains 15 residues. The DNA of the CDR3 is TGTGCCAGCAACGGACAATTAGGAACTAATGAAAAACTGTTTTTT. Amino acids: CASNGQLGTNEKLFF.

This chain links TRBV29-1 with TRBJ1-2, with 7 bases lining up with TRBD1. The CDR3 has 12 amino acids. The V gene end was trimmed by 7 bases and the J gene end by 7 bases; junction bases not matched to a gene: 9. The germline CDR1 and CDR2 sequences are SQVTM and ANQGSEA. CDR3: CSARGTVFGYTF. CDR3 sequence (DNA): TGCAGCGCCAGGGGGACGGTTTTTGGCTACACCTTC.

V and J are TRBV28 and TRBJ1-2; 7 bases agree with TRBD1. The CDR3 has 12 amino acids. Germline V gene lookup returns CDR1 MDHEN and CDR2 SYDVKM. J was trimmed by 4 bases and V by 7 bases; bases with no gene match: 3. The CDR3 coding sequence is TGTGCCAGCACGACAGGGAGCTATGGCTACACCTTC. It codes for CASTTGSYGYTF.